The 11 T cell receptor beta chains below all came from one sample that was sequenced in a study of cytomegalovirus exposure and HLA in healthy donors. The PCR had 60 Vbeta and 13 Jbeta primers. Profiling relied on immunoSEQ multiplex PCR, and the TCRdb table lists in-frame clones only, not all of them. This table holds 45,000 to 55,000 clones, around 80% found once. The sequenced sample consisted of PBMCs. These receptors originate from a man aged 25-40 years in good health and CMV-seropositive.

This rearrangement joins TRBV5-1 to TRBJ2-1; TRBD2 matches at 13 bases. CDR3 length: 15 residues. Germline CDR1 SGHRS, CDR2 YFSETQ. The V and J ends lost 7 bases and 2 bases, in that order; junction bases with no gene match: 3. For the CDR3, the DNA is TGCGCCAGCTGGACTAGCGGGGGACCCTACAATGAGCAGTTCTTC. Its translation: CASWTSGGPYNEQFF.

The rearrangement links TRBV30 to TRBJ1-2; D unresolved. The V end was cut by 4 bases, the J end by 6 bases, with 21 bases between. CDR1 GTSNPN and CDR2 SVGIG come from the germline V gene (reference sequence). The CDR3 totals 15 residues. This CDR3 reads CAWIERLLLGHGYTF. The DNA of the CDR3 is TGTGCCTGGATCGAAAGACTACTTCTAGGCCATGGCTACACCTTC.

The chain has TRBV7-7 and TRBJ2-5; possibly TRBD2 for D (6 bases). This CDR3 spans 14 amino acids. V was shortened by 3 bases and J by 5 bases, with 13 bases between the two germline ends. Germline V gives CDR1 SSHAT, CDR2 FNYEAQ (reference sequence). The chain's CDR3 is CASSLGGIGETQYF. The CDR3 coding sequence is TGTGCCAGCAGCTTGGGAGGAATCGGGGAGACCCAGTACTTC.

This clone was found once. The chain links TRBV28 to TRBJ2-3; 7 bases map to TRBD1. Per the germline V gene, CDR1 is MDHEN and CDR2 is SYDVKM. The V segment lost 5 bases and the J segment 5 bases; nucleotides outside the gene matches: 7. This CDR3 has 14 residues. The CDR3 bases are TGTGCCAGCAGTGCCGGGACAGAATTAGATACGCAGTATTTT. It is translated as CASSAGTELDTQYF.

The chain joins TRBV9 to TRBJ2-6; D not resolved. Germline CDR1 and CDR2: SGDLS and YYNGEE. Trimming removed 7 bases from V and 0 bases from J, with 8 bases in between. This CDR3 contains 14 residues. CDR3 residues: CASGSYSGANVLTF. The DNA of the CDR3 is TGTGCCAGCGGCTCGTACTCTGGGGCCAACGTCCTGACTTTC.

This clone was counted a single time. V gene TRBV6-1 combines with J gene TRBJ1-5, with unresolved D. There are 12 residues in the CDR3. V was trimmed by 3 bases and J by 7 bases, leaving 7 bases between them. Looked up from germline, CDR1 is MNHNS and CDR2 is SASEGT. The CDR3 sequence is CASSEVGQPQHF. The CDR3 nucleotides read TGTGCCAGCAGTGAGGTCGGGCAGCCCCAGCATTTT.

The gene calls are TRBV5-1 and TRBJ2-7; D may be TRBD1 (6 bases). This CDR3 contains 15 residues. Germline V CDR1 and CDR2: SGHRS, YFSETQ. V was clipped by 1 base and J by 0 bases, with 11 bases between them. The DNA of the CDR3 is TGCGCCAGCAGCTTGCGACAGGCCAGCTCCTACGAGCAGTACTTC. Its protein is CASSLRQASSYEQYF.

The chain couples TRBV5-1 to TRBJ1-4, with unresolved D. Between the trimmed V and J ends, which lost 1 base and 10 bases, there was a span of 8 bases. The germline CDR1 and CDR2 sequences are SGHRS and YFSETQ. This CDR3 spans 12 amino acids. CDR3 in amino acids: CASSLNLVKLFF. The CDR3 nucleotides read TGCGCCAGCAGCTTGAATCTCGTAAAACTGTTTTTT.

This clone was detected a few times. V is TRBV2 and J is TRBJ1-5; tentatively, D is TRBD1 (5 bases). The V end lost 3 bases, the J end lost 0 bases, and 6 bases lay between the germline ends. The CDR3 has 14 residues. Germline V gene data show CDR1 as SNHLY and CDR2 as FYNNEI. Here the CDR3 DNA reads TGTGCCAGCAGTGACAGGGATAGCAATCAGCCCCAGCATTTT. Translated: CASSDRDSNQPQHF.

As DNA, the CDR3 is TGTGCCAGCAGCGCAGGGAAGTCCAGCCAAGAGACCCAGTACTTC. Protein product: CASSAGKSSQETQYF. The genes are TRBV27 and TRBJ2-5; D may be TRBD1 (5 bases). Trimming took 6 bases from V and 1 from J, leaving 15 bases between them. CDR1 and CDR2 from the germline V gene are MNHEY and SMNVEV (reference sequence). The CDR3 is 15 residues long.

The chain uses TRBV4-1 and TRBJ1-1; TRBD1 aligns across 7 bases. CDR1 is MGHRA and CDR2 is YSYEKL in the germline V gene. The CDR3 covers 15 residues. V trimming: 2 bases; J trimming: 0 bases; junction bases outside the gene matches: 3. Written as DNA, the CDR3 is TGCGCCAGCAGCCAAAGGGACAGTTTGAACACTGAAGCTTTCTTT. The encoded protein is CASSQRDSLNTEAFF.